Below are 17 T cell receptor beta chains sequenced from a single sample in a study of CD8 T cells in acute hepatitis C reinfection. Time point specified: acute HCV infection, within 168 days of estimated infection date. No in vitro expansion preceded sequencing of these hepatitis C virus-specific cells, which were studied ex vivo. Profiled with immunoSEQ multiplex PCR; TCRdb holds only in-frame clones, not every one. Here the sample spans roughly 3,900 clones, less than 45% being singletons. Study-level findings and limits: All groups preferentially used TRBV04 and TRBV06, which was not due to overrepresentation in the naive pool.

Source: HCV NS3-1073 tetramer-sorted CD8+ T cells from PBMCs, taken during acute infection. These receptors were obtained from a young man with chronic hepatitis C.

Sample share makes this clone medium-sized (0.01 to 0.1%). CDR3 in DNA: TGCGCCATCCATTTTAGGAGTACGGCCAAGGGAAACACCATATATTTT. It is translated as CAIHFRSTAKGNTIYF. The rearrangement uses TRBV5-1 and TRBJ1-3; D remains ambiguous. CDR1 is SGHRS and CDR2 is YFSETQ in the germline V gene. CDR3 size: 16 residues. With 9 bases removed from V and 4 bases from J, the gap between germline ends came to 23 bases.

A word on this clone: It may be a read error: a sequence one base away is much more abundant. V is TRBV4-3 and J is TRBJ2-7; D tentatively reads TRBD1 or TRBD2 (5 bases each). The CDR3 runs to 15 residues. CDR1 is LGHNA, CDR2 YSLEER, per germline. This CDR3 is CVSSQEVGAPGEQYF. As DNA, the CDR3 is TGCGTCAGCAGCCAAGAAGTCGGGGCGCCCGGCGAGCAGTACTTC.

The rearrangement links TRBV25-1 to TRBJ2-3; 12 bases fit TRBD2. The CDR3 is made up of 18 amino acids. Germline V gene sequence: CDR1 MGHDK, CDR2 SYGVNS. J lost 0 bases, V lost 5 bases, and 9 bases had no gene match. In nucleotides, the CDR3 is TGTGCCAGCAGTCCGCTTGGACTAGCGGGGATTAGCACAGATACGCAGTATTTT. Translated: CASSPLGLAGISTDTQYF.

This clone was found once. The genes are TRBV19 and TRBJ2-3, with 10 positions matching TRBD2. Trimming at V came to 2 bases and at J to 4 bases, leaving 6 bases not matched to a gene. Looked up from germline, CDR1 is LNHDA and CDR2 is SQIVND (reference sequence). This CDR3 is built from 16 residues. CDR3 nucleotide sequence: TGTGCCAGTAGTATACAGCGGGGGGGCGAGGCAGATACGCAGTATTTT. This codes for CASSIQRGGEADTQYF.

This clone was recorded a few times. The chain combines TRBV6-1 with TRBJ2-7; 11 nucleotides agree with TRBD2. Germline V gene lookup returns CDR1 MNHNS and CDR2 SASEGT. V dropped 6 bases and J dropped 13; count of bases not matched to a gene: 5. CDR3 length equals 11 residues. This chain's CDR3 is CASREGLADYF. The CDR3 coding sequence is TGTGCCAGCAGGGAGGGACTAGCGGACTACTTC.

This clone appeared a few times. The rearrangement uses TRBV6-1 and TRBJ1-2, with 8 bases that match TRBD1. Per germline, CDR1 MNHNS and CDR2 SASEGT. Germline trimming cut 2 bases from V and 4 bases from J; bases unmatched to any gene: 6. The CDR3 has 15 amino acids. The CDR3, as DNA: TGTGCCAGCAGTGAATTAGTTACAGGGGGCTATGGCTACACCTTC. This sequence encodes CASSELVTGGYGYTF.

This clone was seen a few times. As DNA, the CDR3 is TGTGCCAGCAGCTTAGAGGCAGGGGTTTGGGGCGAGCAGTACTTC. Translated: CASSLEAGVWGEQYF. The rearrangement uses TRBV7-8 and TRBJ2-7; D may be TRBD1 (6 bases). Germline V lookup: CDR1 SGHVS, CDR2 FQNEAQ. The CDR3 has 15 residues. V gave up 1 base and J gave up 6 bases, with 16 bases separating them.

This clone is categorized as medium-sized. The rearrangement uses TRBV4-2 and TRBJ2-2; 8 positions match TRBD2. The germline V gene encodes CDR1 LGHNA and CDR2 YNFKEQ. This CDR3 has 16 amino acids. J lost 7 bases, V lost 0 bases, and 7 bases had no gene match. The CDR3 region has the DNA TGTGCCAGCAGCCAAGAGGTTAGCGGGGCATACGGGGAGCTGTTTTTT. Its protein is CASSQEVSGAYGELFF.

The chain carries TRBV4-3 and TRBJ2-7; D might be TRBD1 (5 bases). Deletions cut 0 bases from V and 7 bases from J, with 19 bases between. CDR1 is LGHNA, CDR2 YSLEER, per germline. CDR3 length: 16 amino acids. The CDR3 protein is CASSQEVQGGLGEQYF. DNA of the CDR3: TGCGCCAGCAGCCAAGAAGTCCAGGGTGGTCTCGGTGAGCAGTACTTC.

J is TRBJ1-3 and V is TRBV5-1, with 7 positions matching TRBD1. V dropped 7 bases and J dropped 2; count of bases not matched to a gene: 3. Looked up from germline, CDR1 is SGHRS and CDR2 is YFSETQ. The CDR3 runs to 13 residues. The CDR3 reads CASRGTAGNTIYF. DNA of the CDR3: TGCGCCAGCCGGGGGACAGCTGGAAACACCATATATTTT.

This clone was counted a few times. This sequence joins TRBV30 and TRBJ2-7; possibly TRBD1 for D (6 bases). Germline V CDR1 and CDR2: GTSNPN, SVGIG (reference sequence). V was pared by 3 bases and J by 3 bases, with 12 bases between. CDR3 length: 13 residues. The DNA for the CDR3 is TGTGCCTGGAGAGGGGGAAAGGACTACGAGCAGTACTTC. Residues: CAWRGGKDYEQYF.

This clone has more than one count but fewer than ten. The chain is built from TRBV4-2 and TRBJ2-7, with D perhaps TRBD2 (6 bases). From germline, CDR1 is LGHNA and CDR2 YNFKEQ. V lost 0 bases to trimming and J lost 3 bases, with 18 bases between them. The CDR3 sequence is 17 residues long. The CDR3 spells CASSQDRGLAMNYEQYF. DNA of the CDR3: TGTGCCAGCAGCCAAGATCGCGGGCTAGCGATGAACTACGAGCAGTACTTC.

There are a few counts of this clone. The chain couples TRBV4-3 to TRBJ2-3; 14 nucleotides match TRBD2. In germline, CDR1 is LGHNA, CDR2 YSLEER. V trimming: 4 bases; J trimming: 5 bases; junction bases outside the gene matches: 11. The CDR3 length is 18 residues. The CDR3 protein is CASSLEPGTSGGGDTQYF. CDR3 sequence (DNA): TGCGCCAGCAGCCTTGAACCCGGGACTAGCGGGGGAGGAGATACGCAGTATTTT.

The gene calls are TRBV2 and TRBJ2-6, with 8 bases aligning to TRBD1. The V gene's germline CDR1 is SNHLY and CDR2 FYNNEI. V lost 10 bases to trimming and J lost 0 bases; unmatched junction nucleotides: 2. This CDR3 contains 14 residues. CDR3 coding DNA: TGTGCCATAGACAGGGGCTCTGGGGCCAACGTCCTGACTTTC. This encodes CAIDRGSGANVLTF.

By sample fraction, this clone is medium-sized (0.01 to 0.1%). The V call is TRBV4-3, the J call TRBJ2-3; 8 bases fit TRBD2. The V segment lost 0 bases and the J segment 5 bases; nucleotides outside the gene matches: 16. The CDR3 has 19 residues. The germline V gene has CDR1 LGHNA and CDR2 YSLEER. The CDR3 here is CASSQEPSGVAGGGDTQYF. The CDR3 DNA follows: TGCGCCAGCAGCCAAGAACCCTCGGGTGTGGCGGGGGGCGGAGATACGCAGTATTTT.

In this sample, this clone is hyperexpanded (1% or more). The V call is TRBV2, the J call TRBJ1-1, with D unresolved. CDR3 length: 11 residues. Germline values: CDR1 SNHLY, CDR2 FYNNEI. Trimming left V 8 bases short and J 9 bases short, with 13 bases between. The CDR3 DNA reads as TGTGCCAGCTCGCGGGAAGTGAAAGCTTTCTTT. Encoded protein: CASSREVKAFF. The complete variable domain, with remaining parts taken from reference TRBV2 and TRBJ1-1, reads EPEVTQTPSHQVTQMGQEVILRCVPISNHLYFYWYRQILGQKVEFLVSFYNNEISEKSEIFDDQFSVERPDGSNFTLKIRSTKLEDSAMYFCASSREVKAFFGQGTRLTVV.

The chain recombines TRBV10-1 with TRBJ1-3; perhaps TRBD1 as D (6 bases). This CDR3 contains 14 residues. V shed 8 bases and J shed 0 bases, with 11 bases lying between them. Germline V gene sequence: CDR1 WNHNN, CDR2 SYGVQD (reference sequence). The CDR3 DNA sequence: TGCGCCAGCCGAACAGGGCCCTCTGGAAACACCATATATTTT. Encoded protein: CASRTGPSGNTIYF.